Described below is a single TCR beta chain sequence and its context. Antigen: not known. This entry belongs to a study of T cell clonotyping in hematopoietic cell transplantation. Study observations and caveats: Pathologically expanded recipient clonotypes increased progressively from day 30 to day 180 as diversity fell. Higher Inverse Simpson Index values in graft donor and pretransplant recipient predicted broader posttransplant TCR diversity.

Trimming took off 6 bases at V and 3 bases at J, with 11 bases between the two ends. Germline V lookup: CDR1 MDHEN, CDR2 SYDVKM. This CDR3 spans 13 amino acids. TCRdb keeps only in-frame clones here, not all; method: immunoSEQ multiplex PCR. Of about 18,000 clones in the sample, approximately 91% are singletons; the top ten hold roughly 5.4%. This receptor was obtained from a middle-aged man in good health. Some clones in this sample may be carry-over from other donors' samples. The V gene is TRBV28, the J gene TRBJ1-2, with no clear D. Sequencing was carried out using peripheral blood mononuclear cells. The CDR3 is CASRTSSHYGYTF. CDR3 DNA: TGTGCCAGCAGGACATCTTCCCACTATGGCTACACCTTC.